These 24 T cell receptor beta chains were all obtained from the same sample, sequenced in a study of T cell responses to AZD1222 COVID-19 vaccine. Sequencing was performed with immunoSEQ multiplex PCR; in TCRdb, only in-frame clones are kept and a portion is missing. This sample has about 150,000 clones, with 89% found just once. The material sequenced was peripheral blood, taken on day 0 of AZD1222 vaccination. These receptors originate from an adult in good health.

This chain joins TRBV7-8 and TRBJ2-5, with 11 bases matching TRBD1. V was pared by 5 bases and J by 4 bases, with 9 bases of the junction left unmatched. This CDR3 has 16 residues. The germline CDR1 and CDR2 sequences are SGHVS and FQNEAQ. CDR3 nucleotide sequence: TGTGCCAGCAGCCTCGTTTCCGGGACAGGGGGAGAGACCCAGTACTTC. Protein sequence: CASSLVSGTGGETQYF.

The rearrangement uses TRBV28 and TRBJ1-1, with a tentative D call TRBD1 (5 bases). Germline CDR1 MDHEN, CDR2 SYDVKM. CDR3 length: 14 residues. The V gene lost 1 base and the J gene lost 4 bases, with 10 bases spanning the gap. CDR3 DNA: TGTGCCAGCAGTTTATCGTGGGGGACCACTGAAGCTTTCTTT. Translating it yields CASSLSWGTTEAFF.

V gene TRBV4-3 combines with J gene TRBJ1-1; 9 bases map to TRBD1. Germline-derived CDR1 and CDR2 are LGHNA and YSLEER. The CDR3 sequence is 13 residues long. V gave up 8 bases and J gave up 5 bases; unmatched junction bases: 6. CDR3 in DNA: TGCGCCAGCTTAAAGGACAGGGGAACTGAAGCTTTCTTT. Amino acids: CASLKDRGTEAFF.

The chain is built from TRBV5-1 and TRBJ1-4; D is ambiguous. Trimming took off 0 bases at V and 8 bases at J, with 11 bases between the two ends. CDR3 size: 14 residues. CDR1 is SGHRS and CDR2 is YFSETQ in the germline V gene. The CDR3 loop reads CASSLGGFDEKLFF. The CDR3 DNA reads TGCGCCAGCAGCTTGGGTGGGTTCGACGAAAAACTGTTTTTT.

The CDR3: CASSLLGTMGYTF. The CDR3 DNA follows: TGTGCCAGCAGCTTACTAGGGACAATGGGCTACACCTTC. This chain connects TRBV7-2 to TRBJ1-2; D is perhaps TRBD1 (6 bases). CDR3 length: 13 amino acids. The V end was cut by 2 bases, the J end by 8 bases, with 12 bases between. Germline CDR1 is SGHTA and CDR2 is FQGNSA.

This chain connects TRBV5-1 to TRBJ2-7; 8 bases match TRBD1. The CDR3 spans 15 residues. V was clipped by 1 base and J by 2 bases; unmatched bases: 5. CDR1 is SGHRS, CDR2 YFSETQ, per germline. Written as DNA, the CDR3 is TGCGCCAGCAGCTTGTTGACAGGGGAAACCTACGAGCAGTACTTC. Translating it yields CASSLLTGETYEQYF.

This sequence joins TRBV6-5 and TRBJ1-2; D uncertain. With 0 bases removed from V and 3 bases from J, the gap between germline ends came to 8 bases. This CDR3 contains 14 residues. Germline V gene sequence: CDR1 MNHEY, CDR2 SVGAGI. The CDR3 region is CASSYSHGDYGYTF. CDR3 nucleotide sequence: TGTGCCAGCAGTTACTCTCACGGAGACTATGGCTACACCTTC.

The chain employs TRBV5-1 and TRBJ1-2; 7 nucleotides line up with TRBD1. Per the germline V gene, CDR1 is SGHRS and CDR2 is YFSETQ. CDR3 size: 13 residues. V dropped 3 bases and J dropped 8; count of bases not matched to a gene: 7. The CDR3 loop reads CASSSQGVKGYTF. CDR3 bases: TGCGCCAGCAGCTCTCAGGGGGTTAAGGGCTACACCTTC.

V and J are TRBV20-1 and TRBJ2-4; no clear D gene. This CDR3 spans 15 amino acids. The germline gives CDR1 DFQATT, CDR2 SNEGSKA (reference sequence). V lost 3 bases and J lost 0, with 12 bases in between. The CDR3 reads CSASFRGIAKNIQYF. The CDR3 nucleotides read TGCAGTGCTAGTTTTCGTGGGATAGCCAAAAACATTCAGTACTTC.

The chain combines TRBV28 with TRBJ2-1, with D hard to call. V was trimmed by 1 base and J by 5 bases, leaving 9 bases between them. Germline V gene data show CDR1 as MDHEN and CDR2 as SYDVKM. The CDR3 runs 14 residues. CDR3 in DNA: TGTGCCAGCAGTTTATTTCACCTCAACAATGAGCAGTTCTTC. Its translation: CASSLFHLNNEQFF.

The genes are TRBV7-8 and TRBJ1-6; possibly TRBD1 for D (6 bases). The V and J ends lost 5 bases and 7 bases respectively, with 21 bases between them. Germline lookup yields CDR1 SGHVS and CDR2 FQNEAQ. The CDR3 loop spans 17 amino acids. The CDR3 reads CASSQRGAGGWNSPLHF. The DNA of the CDR3 is TGTGCCAGCAGCCAGAGGGGGGCGGGGGGCTGGAATTCACCCCTCCACTTT.

This chain joins TRBV7-3 and TRBJ2-1; TRBD1 matches at 7 bases. CDR1 is SGHTA, CDR2 FQGTGA, per germline. There are 15 residues in the CDR3. The V gene end was trimmed by 2 bases and the J gene end by 0 bases; junction bases not matched to a gene: 1. The CDR3 sequence is CASSLSGGSYNEQFF. The CDR3 DNA reads TGTGCCAGCAGCTTATCAGGGGGCTCCTACAATGAGCAGTTCTTC.

This clone was counted between two and nine times. The chain couples TRBV5-1 to TRBJ1-1; D gene unclear. The CDR3 covers 14 residues. The V and J ends lost 0 bases and 4 bases respectively, with 10 bases between them. The V gene's germline CDR1 is SGHRS and CDR2 YFSETQ. For the CDR3, the DNA is TGCGCCAGCAGCTTGGGTAGGGTCCGCACTGAAGCTTTCTTT. This encodes CASSLGRVRTEAFF.

The genes are TRBV27 and TRBJ1-4; D gene ambiguous. CDR1 MNHEY and CDR2 SMNVEV come from the germline V gene (reference sequence). The CDR3 is made up of 14 amino acids. V gave up 1 base and J gave up 0 bases, with 3 bases separating them. The CDR3 loop is CASSLFPTNEKLFF. Here the CDR3 DNA reads TGTGCCAGCAGTTTATTTCCAACTAATGAAAAACTGTTTTTT.

The chain uses TRBV7-7 and TRBJ2-5; D not resolved. Trimming shortened V by 2 bases and J by 1 base, and 5 bases separated the two germline ends. CDR3 size: 13 residues. Germline-derived CDR1 and CDR2 are SSHAT and FNYEAQ (reference sequence). The CDR3 loop is CASSLSGQETQYF. The CDR3 coding sequence is TGTGCCAGCAGCTTATCAGGCCAAGAGACCCAGTACTTC.

The CDR3 nucleotides read TGTGCCAGCAGTCAGAACTTAAACTATGGCTACACCTTC. This codes for CASSQNLNYGYTF. The chain joins TRBV6-5 to TRBJ1-2; no firm D call. The V gene's germline CDR1 is MNHEY and CDR2 SVGAGI. Trimming took off 5 bases at V and 2 bases at J, with 9 bases between the two ends. The CDR3 runs to 13 residues.

The chain couples TRBV5-1 to TRBJ2-3; 7 bases map to TRBD2. V was clipped by 2 bases and J by 2 bases; unmatched bases: 14. Germline CDR1 SGHRS, CDR2 YFSETQ. This CDR3 has 18 residues. The CDR3 spells CASSFAGESDYTTDTQYF. The CDR3 DNA reads TGCGCCAGCAGCTTTGCGGGGGAGTCCGACTATACCACAGATACGCAGTATTTT.

CDR3 in DNA: TGTGCCAGCAGCGTATATCCCTACAATGAGCAGTTCTTC. Residues: CASSVYPYNEQFF. The chain has TRBV9 and TRBJ2-1; D ambiguous. The germline V gene encodes CDR1 SGDLS and CDR2 YYNGEE. Between the trimmed V and J ends, which lost 1 base and 2 bases, there was a span of 4 bases. The CDR3 sequence is 13 residues long.

The DNA of the CDR3 is TGTGCCAGCAGCCCGGGGTGGGAGACCGAAAAACTGTTTTTT. This sequence encodes CASSPGWETEKLFF. This chain joins TRBV28 and TRBJ1-4; D is uncertain. Trimming cost V 6 bases and J 8 bases, with 16 bases left between them. Germline lookup yields CDR1 MDHEN and CDR2 SYDVKM. The CDR3 loop spans 14 amino acids.

This chain connects TRBV5-5 to TRBJ1-5, with unresolved D. Per germline, CDR1 SGHKS and CDR2 YYEKEE (reference sequence). Deletions cut 4 bases from V and 3 bases from J, with 8 bases between. This CDR3 region has 13 residues. The CDR3 region is CASSLDTNQPQHF. CDR3 in DNA: TGTGCCAGCAGCCTAGACACCAATCAGCCCCAGCATTTT.

The chain links TRBV14 to TRBJ2-5; 7 bases align to TRBD2. Germline assignment: CDR1 SGHDN and CDR2 FVKESK. This CDR3 is built from 17 residues. V lost 1 base to trimming and J lost 0 bases; unmatched junction nucleotides: 8. CDR3 residues: CASSQARSSGNQETQYF. The DNA for the CDR3 is TGTGCCAGCAGCCAAGCTCGGTCTAGCGGCAACCAAGAGACCCAGTACTTC.

The rearrangement joins TRBV5-4 to TRBJ1-2, with 7 positions matching TRBD1. The CDR3 runs to 13 residues. Germline V gene lookup returns CDR1 SGHNT and CDR2 YYREEE (reference sequence). After removal of 0 bases from V and 7 bases from J, the junction contained 3 bases not matched to a gene. The CDR3 DNA reads TGTGCCAGCAGCTTGGCCGACAGGGCTGGCTACACCTTC. Translation gives CASSLADRAGYTF.

This chain links TRBV4-1 with TRBJ2-1, with a weak D call TRBD1 (5 bases). The CDR3 contains 16 residues. V lost 3 bases to trimming and J lost 9 bases, with 21 bases between them. Germline lookup yields CDR1 MGHRA and CDR2 YSYEKL. The DNA for the CDR3 is TGCGCCAGCAGCCAGCCCCATGGGGTTGGAAGGGGTGAGCAGTTCTTC. It specifies CASSQPHGVGRGEQFF.

The chain combines TRBV3-1 (or the pseudogene TRBV3-2) with TRBJ2-1, with 9 bases matching TRBD2. Germline V lookup: CDR1 LGHDT, CDR2 YNNKEL (reference sequence). V shed 2 bases, J shed 3 bases, and the junction held 5 bases outside the gene matches. This CDR3 region has 16 residues. The chain's CDR3 is CASSQTSGRIYNEQFF. DNA of the CDR3: TGTGCCAGCAGCCAAACTAGCGGGCGAATCTACAATGAGCAGTTCTTC.